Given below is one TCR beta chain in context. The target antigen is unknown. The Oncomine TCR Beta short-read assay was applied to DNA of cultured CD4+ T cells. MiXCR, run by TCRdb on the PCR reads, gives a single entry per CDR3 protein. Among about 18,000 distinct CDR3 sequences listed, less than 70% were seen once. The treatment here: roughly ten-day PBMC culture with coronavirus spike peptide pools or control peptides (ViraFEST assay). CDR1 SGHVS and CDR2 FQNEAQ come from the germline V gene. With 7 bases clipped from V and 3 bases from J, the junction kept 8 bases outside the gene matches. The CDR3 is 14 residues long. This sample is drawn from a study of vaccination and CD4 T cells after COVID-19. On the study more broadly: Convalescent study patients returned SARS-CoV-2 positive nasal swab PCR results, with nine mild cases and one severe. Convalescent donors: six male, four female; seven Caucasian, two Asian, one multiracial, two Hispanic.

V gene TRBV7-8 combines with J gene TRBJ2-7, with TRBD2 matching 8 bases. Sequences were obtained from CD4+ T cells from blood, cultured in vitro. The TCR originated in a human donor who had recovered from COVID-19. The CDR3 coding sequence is TGTGCCAGCACCTCGGCGGGGGGCTACTACGAGCAGTACTTC. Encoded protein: CASTSAGGYYEQYF.